This TCR beta chain was retrieved from a study of neurological immune-mediated disorders. Over 180 million TCR-beta sequences from 15-18 subjects came from every sequencing run. One entry per CDR3 protein, called by TCRdb with MiXCR from the 5' RACE reads. The data hold 20,000 to 30,000 distinct CDR3 sequences, with more than 2% observed a single time. Losses at the gene ends were 1 base for V and 3 bases for J; bases not matched to a gene: 6. The V gene's germline CDR1 is DFQATT and CDR2 SNEGSKA (reference sequence). This CDR3 comprises 14 residues. This chain links TRBV20-1 with TRBJ2-7; the match to TRBD2 covers 7 bases. The receptor comes from a woman in her forties or fifties with multiple sclerosis. Sample: PBMCs. The CDR3 coding sequence is TGCAGTGCTAGAGTCAGCAGCGGGGACTACGAGCAGTACTTC. Its translation: CSARVSSGDYEQYF.